This T cell receptor (beta chain) was recorded in a study of metastatic and nonmetastatic thyroid tumors. Turning to the study itself: Patients with malignant and benign thyroid disease provided blood and tumor or nodule tissue, whose repertoires were compared. Overall study results and limits: A significant increase in TCR beta diversity was reportedly seen in malignant thyroid tumors relative to benign nodules, in blood and tumor.

TCRdb re-called the PCR reads via MiXCR. This table holds some 30,000 clones, roughly 29% found once. For this clone: The target antigen is unknown.

Per germline, CDR1 MNHEY and CDR2 SMNVEV (reference sequence). The CDR3 runs 14 residues. The V and J ends lost 5 bases and 6 bases respectively, with 17 bases between them. No patient had received any treatment before thyroid surgery. V is TRBV27 and J is TRBJ2-7; TRBD2 is a possible D gene (5 bases). The sequenced sample consisted of blood. This TCR was recovered from a female donor with papillary thyroid cancer or a benign thyroid nodule (not recorded which). Some clones in this sample may be carry-over from other donors' samples. CDR3 DNA sequence: TGTGCCAGCAGTCCACTTAGAGGGTCTTCCGAGCAGTACTTC. Translating gives CASSPLRGSSEQYF.